Below, 20 T cell receptor beta chains from the same sample are listed, as sequenced in a study of blood T cell repertoires in COVID-19. Profiling relied on immunoSEQ multiplex PCR, and the TCRdb table lists in-frame clones only, not all of them. Of 200,000 to 250,000 clones listed, 80% to 90% were seen once; the top ten hold 3% to 4%. What was sequenced was PBMCs or T cells enriched from blood (not recorded which). The receptors here all came from a woman aged 40-49 years with acute COVID-19.

The genes are TRBV28 and TRBJ2-2, with D possibly TRBD1 on 6 matching bases. Trimming removed 5 bases at V and 3 bases at J, with 16 bases between. The CDR3 is 16 amino acids. The germline CDR1 and CDR2 sequences are MDHEN and SYDVKM. The CDR3 reads CASSPADRWDTGELFF. The DNA for the CDR3 is TGTGCCAGCAGTCCAGCTGACAGGTGGGACACCGGGGAGCTGTTTTTT.

This clone was seen a single time. The rearrangement links TRBV3-1 (or the pseudogene TRBV3-2) to TRBJ2-7; no firm D call. Trimming pared 1 base from V and 3 bases from J, leaving 7 bases between. The CDR3 has 13 residues. Germline CDR1 LGHDT, CDR2 YNNKEL (reference sequence). In nucleotides, the CDR3 is TGTGCCAGCAGCCAAGGCGGCTTCTACGAGCAGTACTTC. This gives the protein CASSQGGFYEQYF.

The rearrangement links TRBV11-1 to TRBJ2-2, with 7 bases aligning to TRBD1. Trimming cost V 7 bases and J 5 bases; bases outside gene matches: 10. CDR1 is SGHAT and CDR2 is FQDESV in the germline V gene (reference sequence). The CDR3 length is 15 residues. The CDR3 region has the DNA TGTGCCAGCACATACGGGACAGTGAGTACCGGGGAGCTGTTTTTT. This gives the protein CASTYGTVSTGELFF. Together with reference TRBV11-1 and TRBJ2-2, the CDR3 gives the full variable domain: EAEVAQSPRYKITEKSQAVAFWCDPISGHATLYWYRQILGQGPELLVQFQDESVVDDSQLPKDRFSAERLKGVDSTLKIQPAELGDSAMYLCASTYGTVSTGELFFGEGSRLTVL.

There are a few counts of this clone. The J gene is TRBJ2-1, the V gene TRBV7-9; TRBD2 matches 9 bases. The CDR3 spans 15 residues. The germline V gene has CDR1 SEHNR and CDR2 FQNEAQ (reference sequence). J gave up 6 bases and V 3 bases, and 6 bases lay outside the gene matches. This CDR3 reads CASSFSGTSTNEQFF. DNA of the CDR3: TGTGCCAGCAGCTTTTCCGGGACTAGCACCAATGAGCAGTTCTTC.

V usage is TRBV27 and J usage is TRBJ1-5; D call uncertain. Trimming took 0 bases from V and 0 from J, leaving 9 bases between them. The CDR3 totals 16 residues. Germline V CDR1 and CDR2: MNHEY, SMNVEV (reference sequence). For the CDR3, the DNA is TGTGCCAGCAGTTTATCGATACTTTATAGCAATCAGCCCCAGCATTTT. This sequence encodes CASSLSILYSNQPQHF.

The V and J genes are TRBV11-3 and TRBJ1-2; tentatively, D is TRBD1 (6 bases). The ends were cut back, 4 bases at V and 3 bases at J, with 21 bases in the middle. From germline, CDR1 is SGHNT and CDR2 YENEEA. The CDR3 contains 17 residues. CDR3 nucleotides: TGTGCCAGCAGCTGGGGGGAGGGGGTAACGGCGTACTATGGCTACACCTTC. Translating it yields CASSWGEGVTAYYGYTF. The full variable domain, completed using reference TRBV11-3 and TRBJ1-2, is EAGVVQSPRYKIIEKKQPVAFWCNPISGHNTLYWYLQNLGQGPELLIRYENEEAVDDSQLPKDRFSAERLKGVDSTLKIQPAELGDSAVYLCASSWGEGVTAYYGYTFGSGTRLTVV.

The CDR3 nucleotides are TGTGCCAGCAGAGACCCGGACAAGCCCCTCCACTTT. Translating it yields CASRDPDKPLHF. The rearrangement uses TRBV4-2 and TRBJ1-6; TRBD1 is a possible D gene (5 bases). The CDR3 spans 12 residues. V dropped 6 bases and J dropped 13 bases, with 13 bases sitting between them. The germline CDR1 and CDR2 sequences are LGHNA and YNFKEQ.

The rearrangement links TRBV29-1 to TRBJ1-1; D unresolved. Germline V gene sequence: CDR1 SQVTM, CDR2 ANQGSEA. The V end lost 7 bases, the J end lost 5 bases, and 20 bases lay between the germline ends. The CDR3 runs 14 residues. The CDR3 region has the DNA TGCAGCGGTGCCGATGTGGAGGGAATAACTGAAGCTTTCTTT. This translates into CSGADVEGITEAFF.

The chain recombines TRBV28 with TRBJ2-7, with 12 bases fitting TRBD2. Trimming at V came to 6 bases and at J to 5 bases, leaving 11 bases not matched to a gene. Per germline, CDR1 MDHEN and CDR2 SYDVKM. CDR3 length: 16 residues. CDR3 loop: CASSQLTSGSGHEQYF. The CDR3 coding sequence is TGTGCCAGCAGCCAACTGACTAGCGGGAGTGGGCACGAGCAGTACTTC.

This rearrangement joins TRBV5-1 to TRBJ2-7; 7 bases are shared with TRBD1. The CDR3 has 15 residues. The germline CDR1 and CDR2 sequences are SGHRS and YFSETQ. Unmatched junction bases numbered 5, after V lost 2 bases and J lost 0 bases. CDR3 nucleotide sequence: TGCGCCAGCAGCTTAACAGGGGCCATCTCCTACGAGCAGTACTTC. This encodes CASSLTGAISYEQYF.

The chain recombines TRBV27 with TRBJ1-6; D unclear. V was trimmed by 7 bases and J by 10 bases, leaving 20 bases between them. Per germline, CDR1 MNHEY and CDR2 SMNVEV (reference sequence). CDR3 size: 15 residues. The CDR3, as DNA: TGTGCCAGCACCCGGGAGGGAGCGAGAGGGTCACCCCTCCACTTT. Protein sequence: CASTREGARGSPLHF.

The CDR3 sequence: CASSTNRYSNQPQHF. CDR3 DNA: TGTGCCAGCAGTACCAACAGGTATAGCAATCAGCCCCAGCATTTT. J is TRBJ1-5 and V is TRBV28; tentatively, D is TRBD1 (5 bases). Between the trimmed V and J ends, which lost 5 bases and 0 bases, there was a span of 11 bases. The CDR3 sequence is 15 residues long. Germline V gene sequence: CDR1 MDHEN, CDR2 SYDVKM.

The genes are TRBV4-3 and TRBJ2-5; no firm D call. Per germline, CDR1 LGHNA and CDR2 YSLEER. The CDR3 is made up of 18 amino acids. V lost 4 bases to trimming and J lost 2 bases, with 23 bases between them. CDR3 coding DNA: TGCGCCAGCAGCCTTGAAGGTGGCCCCCAGGCTCTACAAGAGACCCAGTACTTC. It yields the protein CASSLEGGPQALQETQYF.

The chain joins TRBV7-9 to TRBJ1-3; D perhaps matches TRBD1 (6 bases). Trimming shortened V by 5 bases and J by 7 bases, and 15 bases separated the two germline ends. The CDR3 totals 14 residues. From germline, CDR1 is SEHNR and CDR2 FQNEAQ (reference sequence). The CDR3 nucleotides read TGTGCCAGCAGCATCCGGACAGAAGAGAACACCATATATTTT. Encoded protein: CASSIRTEENTIYF.

This rearrangement joins TRBV11-3 to TRBJ2-2, with TRBD2 matching 7 bases. Per germline, CDR1 SGHNT and CDR2 YENEEA. Losses at the gene ends were 5 bases for V and 2 bases for J; bases not matched to a gene: 2. The CDR3 has 14 residues. The CDR3 coding sequence is TGTGCCAGCAGCCGGGACTATAACACCGGGGAGCTGTTTTTT. Its translation is CASSRDYNTGELFF.

This chain connects TRBV5-1 to TRBJ2-2; 9 bases match TRBD1. The CDR3 has 19 amino acids. Trimming at V came to 3 bases and at J to 4 bases, leaving 16 bases not matched to a gene. The germline V gene encodes CDR1 SGHRS and CDR2 YFSETQ. CDR3 in DNA: TGCGCCAGCAGCTCGGGGGCGTTTGGGACAGGGAAGGTCACCGGGGAGCTGTTTTTT. Residues: CASSSGAFGTGKVTGELFF.

The CDR3 DNA is TGTGCCAGCAGCTTAAGGGGCCGATTGGGGGGAGCGACAGAGACCCAGTACTTC. Amino acid sequence: CASSLRGRLGGATETQYF. The chain is built from TRBV11-2 and TRBJ2-5; D may be TRBD2 (6 bases). V lost 2 bases and J 4 bases, leaving 23 bases between the germline ends. The CDR3 extends over 18 amino acids. CDR1 and CDR2 (germline): SGHAT, FQNNGV.

Here the CDR3 DNA reads TGTGCCAGTAGTACCACCCTAGGCCAGCCCCAGCATTTT. As protein: CASSTTLGQPQHF. The rearrangement joins TRBV19 to TRBJ1-5; D is undetermined. The V and J ends lost 4 bases and 7 bases respectively, with 11 bases between them. Germline assignment: CDR1 LNHDA and CDR2 SQIVND (reference sequence). The CDR3 totals 13 residues.

V gene TRBV7-8 combines with J gene TRBJ1-1; D may be TRBD1 (5 bases). The CDR3 covers 17 residues. V was clipped by 3 bases and J by 0 bases, with 17 bases between them. Germline V gene data show CDR1 as SGHVS and CDR2 as FQNEAQ. CDR3 nucleotides: TGTGCCAGCAGCTTGGCGGGACGTCGAATAATGAACACTGAAGCTTTCTTT. Protein product: CASSLAGRRIMNTEAFF.

The chain links TRBV7-9 to TRBJ1-4; 8 bases are shared with TRBD1. Germline V gene lookup returns CDR1 SEHNR and CDR2 FQNEAQ (reference sequence). The ends lost 3 bases at V and 4 bases at J; junction bases unmatched: 7. The CDR3 is 16 amino acids. In nucleotides, the CDR3 is TGTGCCAGCAGCTTGGGGTACAGGGGGGATAATGAAAAACTGTTTTTT. It codes for CASSLGYRGDNEKLFF.